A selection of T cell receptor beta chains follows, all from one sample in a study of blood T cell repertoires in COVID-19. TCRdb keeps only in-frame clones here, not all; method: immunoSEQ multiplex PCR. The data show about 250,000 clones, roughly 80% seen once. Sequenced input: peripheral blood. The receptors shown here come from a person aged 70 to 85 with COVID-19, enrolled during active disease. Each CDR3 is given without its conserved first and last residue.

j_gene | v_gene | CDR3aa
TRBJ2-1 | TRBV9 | ASSVGREQF
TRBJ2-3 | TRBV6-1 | ASSEAGLAGGQTDTQY
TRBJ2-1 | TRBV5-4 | ASSPARGTDYNEQF
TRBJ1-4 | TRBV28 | ASSFRGQGGEKLF
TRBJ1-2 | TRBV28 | ASTQPPVRGYT
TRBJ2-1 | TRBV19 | ASSPSGGSYNEQF
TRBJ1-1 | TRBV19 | ATFDRLNTEAF
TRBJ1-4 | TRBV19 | ASHSPQGGREKLF
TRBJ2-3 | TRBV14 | ASSITSGGTDTQY
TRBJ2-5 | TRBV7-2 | ASGPGTSGISETQY
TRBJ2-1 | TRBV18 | ASSPQGQGRRNEQF
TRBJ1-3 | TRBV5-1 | ASSQGQSGNTIY
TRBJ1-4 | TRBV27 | ASSTGTGRQKLF
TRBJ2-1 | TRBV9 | ASSPLSYSYNEQF
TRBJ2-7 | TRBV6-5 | ASSYRSSYEQY
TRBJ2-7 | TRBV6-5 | ASRRGSSEQY
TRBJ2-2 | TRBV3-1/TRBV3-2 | ASSQPEKGLAATTGELF
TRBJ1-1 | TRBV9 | ASSVVQGGSEAF
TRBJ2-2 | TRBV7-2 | ASRSRHAGELF
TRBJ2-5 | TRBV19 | ASSKTSGGETQY
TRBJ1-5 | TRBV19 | ATSRGYNQPQH
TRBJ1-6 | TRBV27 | ASSFADSALH
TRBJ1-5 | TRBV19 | ASQTDRWGSMPQH
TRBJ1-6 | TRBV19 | ASSIGGGGSPLH
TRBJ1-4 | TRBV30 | ASTGRPNEKLF
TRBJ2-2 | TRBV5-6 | ASSADRGAGELF
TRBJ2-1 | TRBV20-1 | SARGVYEQF
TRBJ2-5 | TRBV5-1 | ASSLEAGETGPGEEETQY
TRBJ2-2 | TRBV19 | ASSIKGANTGELF
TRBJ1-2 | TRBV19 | ASSMGQTNYGYT
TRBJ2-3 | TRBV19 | ASSRPAGSTDTQY
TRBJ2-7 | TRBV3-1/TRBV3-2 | ASSQGLSSYEQY
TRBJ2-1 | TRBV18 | ASSPLGLAGASAPEQF
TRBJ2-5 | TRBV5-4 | ASSHKDRFQETQY
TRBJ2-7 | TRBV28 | ASSLSTGEQY
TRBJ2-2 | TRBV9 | ASSVAGTSISQGTGELF
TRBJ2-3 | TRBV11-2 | ASSKLAGERDTQY
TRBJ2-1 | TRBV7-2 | ASSQGPGTGSRNEQF
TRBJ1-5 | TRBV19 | ASGPWRNSNQPQH
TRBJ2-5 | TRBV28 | ASSLTGWQETQY
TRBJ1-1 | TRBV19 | ASALTGVEAF
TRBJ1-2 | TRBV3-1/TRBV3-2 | ASSQEVGRRSYGYT